This T cell receptor (beta chain) was sequenced for a study of T cell responses to AZD1222 COVID-19 vaccine. Germline CDR1 is MNHEY and CDR2 is SVGEGT. The CDR3 consists of 12 residues. Between the trimmed V and J ends, which lost 3 bases and 5 bases, there was a span of 5 bases. Profiled with immunoSEQ multiplex PCR; TCRdb holds only in-frame clones, not every one. The table lists about 64,000 clones, approximately 90% of them singletons. On this clone: Its cognate antigen is unknown.

Regarding the study as a whole: At study baseline, merely more than 5 AZD1222 recipients were seropositive.

This chain uses TRBV6-2 or TRBV6-3 with TRBJ2-1, with no clear D. The material was peripheral blood, obtained 28 days after the second dose of the MenACWY control vaccine. This clonotype was obtained from an adult who received the MenACWY meningococcal vaccine as a control. CDR3 loop: CASSYGDNEQFF. The CDR3 nucleotides are TGTGCCAGCAGTTATGGAGACAATGAGCAGTTCTTC.